The 21 T cell receptor delta chains in this list originate from one sample, sequenced in a study of gamma-delta T cells after stem cell transplantation. TCRdb re-called the RT-PCR reads through CATT. The sample includes some 10,000 delta-chain clones, 1% to 1.5% of them seen just once. The material sequenced was gamma-delta T cells. The receptors here all came from a human donor. It is not recorded whose cells these are; they may come from a transplant donor.

A word on this clone: A far more abundant clone sits one base away, making this likely a read error. The chain combines TRDV2 with TRDJ3; 8 nucleotides match TRDD3. With V trimmed by 0 bases and J by 2 bases, 20 bases remained unmatched. CDR3 length equals 23 residues. Germline V gene data show CDR1 as GEAIGNYY and CDR2 as EKD. The CDR3 protein is CACDTVHYATGGGSPWDTRQMFF. Here the CDR3 DNA reads TGTGCCTGTGACACCGTACACTACGCTACTGGGGGGGGCAGCCCCTGGGACACCCGACAGATGTTTTTC.

By proportion, this clone is medium-sized. This chain joins TRDV2 and TRDJ1, with TRDD2 matching 9 bases. The CDR3 spans 19 residues. V was pared by 3 bases and J by 0 bases, with 16 bases of the junction left unmatched. Looked up from germline, CDR1 is GEAIGNYY and CDR2 is EKD. The CDR3 spells CACDAILPTVAAHTDKLIF. The CDR3, as DNA: TGTGCCTGTGACGCCATCCTTCCTACGGTGGCTGCCCACACCGATAAACTCATCTTT.

On this clone: TCRdb lists the protein of a much larger clone for this DNA, which differs at residue 13, so this is likely a read error; the protein given here is translated from the DNA itself. The CDR3 DNA sequence: TGTGCCTGTGAATTACTGGGGGATACTGCCGATAAATTCATCTTT. It yields the protein CACELLGDTADKFIF. V usage is TRDV2 and J usage is TRDJ1, with TRDD3 matching over 12 bases. There are 15 residues in the CDR3. In germline, CDR1 is GEAIGNYY, CDR2 EKD.

At least ten counts were recorded for this clone. V and J are TRDV2 and TRDJ1; 9 bases map to TRDD3. The CDR3 is 17 amino acids. The germline V gene encodes CDR1 GEAIGNYY and CDR2 EKD. The trim removed 2 bases at V and 4 bases at J, leaving 13 bases unmatched. CDR3: CACDMLTGGTSGDKLIF. The CDR3 nucleotides are TGTGCCTGTGACATGCTTACTGGGGGAACTTCCGGCGATAAACTCATCTTT.

This clone was seen ten or more times. This chain uses TRDV2 with TRDJ1, with 11 positions matching TRDD3. This CDR3 has 22 amino acids. The germline V gene has CDR1 GEAIGNYY and CDR2 EKD. After removal of 3 bases from V and 2 bases from J, the junction contained 25 bases not matched to a gene. The CDR3 loop is CACDPLGQLLGDRGSGTDKLIF. The CDR3 DNA follows: TGTGCCTGTGACCCGCTTGGCCAATTACTGGGGGATAGGGGGAGTGGAACCGATAAACTCATCTTT.

Within the sample, this clone is medium-sized. The CDR3 loop reads CACDTISGIRDKLIF. The CDR3 DNA follows: TGTGCCTGTGACACGATTTCGGGGATACGCGATAAACTCATCTTT. The chain carries TRDV2 and TRDJ1; 9 positions match TRDD3. Trimming took 1 base from V and 4 from J; bases not matched to a gene: 6. Germline V gives CDR1 GEAIGNYY, CDR2 EKD. The CDR3 loop spans 15 amino acids.

By share, this clone counts as medium-sized. J is TRDJ3 and V is TRDV2, with TRDD3 matching 11 bases. CDR1 GEAIGNYY and CDR2 EKD come from the germline V gene. J was trimmed by 0 bases and V by 0 bases; bases with no gene match: 6. The CDR3 sequence is 20 residues long. The CDR3 nucleotides read TGTGCCTGTGACACCGTCATGGGGGATACGAGCTCCTGGGACACCCGACAGATGTTTTTC. The encoded protein is CACDTVMGDTSSWDTRQMFF.

Of note for this clone: A read error likely explains why the TCRdb protein, taken from a much larger clone, differs from this DNA's translation at residue 5; the protein shown is translated from the DNA. The V and J genes are TRDV2 and TRDJ1; 11 bases map to TRDD3. CDR1 and CDR2 (germline): GEAIGNYY, EKD. There are 15 residues in the CDR3. The junction had 4 bases not matched to a gene; V was cut back by 2 bases and J by 3 bases. Here the CDR3 DNA reads TGTGCCTGTGACATACTGGGGGATATTTCCGATAAACTCATCTTT. This encodes CACDILGDISDKLIF.

This clone was found a few times. TCRdb assigns this DNA the protein of a much larger clone, which departs from its translation at residue 7; this likely reflects a read error, and the protein shown comes from translating the DNA. V and J are TRDV2 and TRDJ1; 10 bases align to TRDD3. V gave up 1 base and J gave up 9 bases; unmatched junction bases: 19. This CDR3 region has 18 residues. The germline gives CDR1 GEAIGNYY, CDR2 EKD. The CDR3 DNA sequence: TGTGCCTGTGACACTATCCCACGAGGTCCGGGGGATACGGAAGAACTCATCTTT. This codes for CACDTIPRGPGDTEELIF.

The table lists this clone with a few counts. A far larger clone lies a single base away; this is likely a read error. The rearrangement links TRDV2 to TRDJ1; TRDD3 matches at 9 bases. The CDR3 is 17 amino acids. The germline CDR1 and CDR2 sequences are GEAIGNYY and EKD. J gave up 6 bases and V 0 bases, and 13 bases lay outside the gene matches. CDR3 nucleotides: TGTGCCTGTGACACCGTAGAGGGGATACGCCAGACTCATAAACTCATCTTT. This translates into CACDTVEGIRQTHKLIF.

Points on this clone: One end of the junction varies from germline; a read error may be responsible. Within the sample, other DNA sequences also encode this same CDR3. J is TRDJ3 and V is TRDV2, with 13 nucleotides matching TRDD3. This CDR3 is 19 amino acids long. Germline V gene data show CDR1 as GEAIGNYY and CDR2 as EKD. DNA for the CDR3: TGCGCCTGTGACCCTACTGGGGGATACGCGGCCTGGGACACCCGACAGATGTTTTTC. As protein: CACDPTGGYAAWDTRQMFF.

V usage is TRDV2 and J usage is TRDJ1; 9 bases agree with TRDD3. J was trimmed by 3 bases and V by 2 bases; bases with no gene match: 6. The length of the CDR3 is 15 residues. Germline V gene lookup returns CDR1 GEAIGNYY and CDR2 EKD. The CDR3: CACDNLGDGADKLIF. The CDR3 coding sequence is TGTGCCTGTGACAACCTGGGGGATGGTGCCGATAAACTCATCTTT.

This chain joins TRDV2 and TRDJ1; TRDD3 is a possible D gene (6 bases). V shed 3 bases and J shed 0 bases, with 19 bases lying between them. The germline CDR1 and CDR2 sequences are GEAIGNYY and EKD. The CDR3 is 17 amino acids. The DNA of the CDR3 is TGTGCCTGTGACGGTTTGGGGGTCTCCATGTACACCGATAAACTCATCTTT. Its translation is CACDGLGVSMYTDKLIF.

As for this clone: TCRdb's protein for this DNA is that of a much larger clone and differs from the translation at residue 16, likely a read error; the protein shown is the DNA translation. Other nucleotide sequences from this sample produce the same CDR3. The rearrangement links TRDV2 to TRDJ1; D is undetermined. The length of the CDR3 is 18 residues. CDR1 is GEAIGNYY, CDR2 EKD, per germline. The CDR3 region is CACDPLGAQGPHTDKPIF. The CDR3 DNA sequence: TGTGCCTGTGACCCCCTCGGAGCCCAAGGACCCCACACCGATAAACCCATCTTT.

As concerns this clone: This DNA's translation and the protein TCRdb lists, from a much larger clone, do not match at residue 8, likely due to a read error; the protein shown is translated from the DNA. The chain links TRDV2 to TRDJ1, with TRDD3 identical over 7 bases. Germline-derived CDR1 and CDR2 are GEAIGNYY and EKD. After removal of 3 bases from V and 0 bases from J, the junction contained 18 bases not matched to a gene. This CDR3 is built from 19 residues. In nucleotides, the CDR3 is TGTGCCTGTGACGTAGTACTGGAGGATACGCGCGAGCACACCGATAAACTCATCTTT. It encodes CACDVVLEDTREHTDKLIF.

This clone turned up a few times. This likely traces to a read error, being one base from a far larger clone. The rearrangement joins TRDV2 to TRDJ1; D is unresolved. Germline V CDR1 and CDR2: GEAIGNYY, EKD. This CDR3 contains 15 residues. CDR3 sequence: CACGTVKRRYDKLIF. The CDR3, as DNA: TGTGCCTGTGGCACCGTCAAACGCCGGTATGATAAACTCATCTTT.

This clone occurred many times. V usage is TRDV2 and J usage is TRDJ1, with 13 bases aligning to TRDD3. This CDR3 has 20 amino acids. CDR1 GEAIGNYY and CDR2 EKD come from the germline V gene. V shed 3 bases, J shed 0 bases, and the junction held 15 bases outside the gene matches. CDR3 DNA sequence: TGTGCCTGTGACGCCGTACTGGGGGATACGAAGACATACCACACCGATAAACTCATCTTT. Its translation is CACDAVLGDTKTYHTDKLIF.

The CDR3 loop reads CACDTGALLGDTRADKLIF. The CDR3 bases are TGTGCCTGTGACACCGGGGCCTTACTGGGGGATACGCGCGCCGATAAACTCATCTTT. The chain is built from TRDV2 and TRDJ1, with TRDD3 identical over 13 bases. The CDR3 is 19 residues long. In germline, CDR1 is GEAIGNYY, CDR2 EKD. The J segment lost 3 bases and the V segment lost 0 bases, leaving 12 bases of the junction unmatched.

Concerning this clone: The junction shows a germline mismatch at one end, possibly a read error. This chain connects TRDV2 to TRDJ1; 9 nucleotides line up with TRDD3. The germline V gene encodes CDR1 GEAIGNYY and CDR2 EKD. The CDR3 contains 17 residues. The CDR3 loop is CACVLLGDNQYTDKRIF. CDR3 nucleotide sequence: TGTGCCTGTGTCCTCTTGGGGGATAATCAGTACACCGATAAACGCATCTTT.

In its sample, this clone ranks as large. The sample has other DNA sequences that encode this CDR3 too. V and J are TRDV2 and TRDJ3; 8 bases line up with TRDD3. Germline V gives CDR1 GEAIGNYY, CDR2 EKD. This CDR3 is 23 amino acids long. The V segment lost 0 bases and the J segment 0 bases; nucleotides outside the gene matches: 18. Here the CDR3 reads CACDTVHYATGGGSSWDTRQMFF. The CDR3 DNA reads TGTGCCTGTGACACCGTACACTACGCTACTGGGGGGGGCAGCTCCTGGGACACCCGACAGATGTTTTTC.

This clone was counted a few times. This likely came from a read error, as a far larger clone is one base away. The chain joins TRDV2 to TRDJ1; TRDD3 matches at 13 bases. This CDR3 has 19 amino acids. The germline gives CDR1 GEAIGNYY, CDR2 EKD. The trim removed 3 bases at V and 0 bases at J, leaving 12 bases unmatched. The CDR3 DNA reads TGTGCCTGTGACGCTCTACTGGGGGATACGCCCTTGAACACCGATAAACTCATCTTT. It is translated as CACDALLGDTPLNTDKLIF.